This T cell receptor beta chain was recovered during a study of blood T cell repertoires in COVID-19. Looked up from germline, CDR1 is SGHRS and CDR2 is YFSETQ. CDR3 length equals 17 residues. Trimming left V 4 bases short and J 0 bases short, with 20 bases between. Participants spanned ages about 18 to 100 years and resided in roughly 22 US areas. Two negative PCRs, clearance, or symptom resolution were required of recovered Cohort 3 donors. The protocol was immunoSEQ multiplex PCR, while the TCRdb copy is restricted to in-frame clones and leaves out a portion. This table holds about 250,000 clones, more than 80% found once.

The sequenced sample consisted of PBMCs or T cells enriched from blood (not recorded which). The sequence came from a woman between 18 and 29 years old who had recovered from COVID-19. V usage is TRBV5-1 and J usage is TRBJ2-7, with a tentative D call TRBD1 (5 bases). CDR3 DNA: TGCGCCAGCAGCCGTACCCGACAGCGCGGAACCTCCTACGAGCAGTACTTC. Amino acid sequence: CASSRTRQRGTSYEQYF.